The sequence of this T cell receptor beta chain was determined in a study of blood T cells in healthy people across ages. The CDR3 is made up of 19 amino acids. V was cut by 3 bases and J by 3 bases, with 27 bases left in between. Germline CDR1 and CDR2: SGHRS and YFSETQ. Primers used in a second PCR of about 7 to 12 cycles were a sample-barcoded 5' primer and a J-beta primer mix. Each CDR3 protein is one row after TCRdb ran MiXCR on the 5' RACE reads. The profile covers hundreds of thousands of distinct CDR3 sequences, with nearly 25% appearing a single time and roughly 9% taken by the ten largest. Another study also made use of these data, one on T cells of mothers and their children.

This receptor was taken from a boy aged 10-17 years in good health. The chain is built from TRBV5-1 and TRBJ1-2, with a tentative D call TRBD1 (6 bases). Input material: blood. CDR3 loop: CASSSGARWGDRTDYGYTF. In DNA form, the CDR3 reads TGCGCCAGCAGCTCGGGGGCCCGTTGGGGGGATCGGACCGACTATGGCTACACCTTC. Supplemented by reference TRBV5-1 and TRBJ1-2, the full variable domain reads KAGVTQTPRYLIKTRGQQVTLSCSPISGHRSVSWYQQTPGQGLQFLFEYFSETQRNKGNFPGRFSGRQFSNSRSEMNVSTLELGDSALYLCASSSGARWGDRTDYGYTFGSGTRLTVV.